This T cell receptor (beta chain) was found in a study of cytomegalovirus exposure and HLA in healthy donors (dated by TCRdb to 2015 to 2018). In terms of the full investigation: An earlier analysis of 587 of the donors reported 276 Gb of sequence data and around 120 million unique TCR beta sequences obtained from about 180 million T cells. An early release covering roughly 640 HLA-typed donors comprised 250 to 350 gigabases of sequencing data and approximately 80 million unique TCR sequences. Of the 300 to 450 genotyped donors, 81% were placed in the genetic ancestry cluster associated with self-reported Caucasian donors. The aim of the study was to test whether cataloging public T cell receptors could identify signatures of past pathogen exposure. The T cell repertoires of some 670 subjects were profiled by immunosequencing and related to cytomegalovirus serostatus. In addition to the first cohort of about 650 subjects, a separate validation cohort of approximately 120 different subjects was used. High-throughput TCR immunosequencing, statistical association of individual TCRs with disease status, and machine learning were combined to predict cytomegalovirus infection status. A later analysis re-examined previously published TCR beta repertoires from around 670 donors and added high-resolution HLA genotyping to investigate patterns of TCR occurrence. Rather than drawing on any new phenotypic data, the later analysis identified candidate immune exposures from TCR beta sequences and the way those sequences occurred across donors. An earlier analysis of 587 of the donors applied high-throughput TCR beta sequencing to assess whether each TCR beta V gene segment acted as functional or pseudogenic. Alongside the repertoire data, information on donor age, sex, ethnicity and CMV serostatus was compiled. Genome-wide SNP genotypes for about 65% of the roughly 700 donors were used in a later genetic analysis, which treated that subset as a discovery cohort. Every repertoire in the discovery cohort had been generated on one and the same sequencing platform. HLA typing covered class I and class II loci at four-digit resolution. The number of typed donors differed by locus: about 620-640 for A, B, C, DRB1 and DQB1; some 500 for DQA1; some 590 for DPA1; and around 490 for DPB1. Roughly 5 DR-DQ haplotypes were treated as single units for association and clustering because of strong linkage in the cohort. Across approximately 400 genotyped donors of the cohort, an average of about 240,000 unique TCR beta nucleotide sequences per donor were sequenced, and roughly a sixth of those sequences were non-productive. The investigation overall reported the following: In vitro tests confirmed that a few of the cytomegalovirus-associated TCR beta chains recognize cytomegalovirus antigens. The authors suggested that the approach could potentially be extended to other disease states and immunological phenotypes. In a later analysis, the rate of TCR association differed among HLA loci, with DRB1 alleles having the most associated TCRs and HLA-C alleles having the fewest. This cohort had only TCR beta chains sequenced, and the lack of alpha or paired-chain data limited which features could be detected. When HLA alleles, especially DR and DQ, strongly co-occurred, attributing TCR associations to individual alleles was difficult. The 87-base-pair reads could not distinguish some IMGT-functional V segments, including TRBV6-2 and TRBV6-3, so those segments were excluded. A total of some 180 TCR beta chains were listed by the study as associated with cytomegalovirus. Roughly uniform sequencing depth across donors was assumed in presence/absence analyses, although this assumption may not hold. An earlier analysis of some 590 of the donors showed that most TCR beta V segments appeared in productive rearrangements either about 90% or about 30% of the time, which broadly matched IMGT annotations. The classifier was reported to diagnose cytomegalovirus status with high specificity and sensitivity in both the original cohort and the validation cohort. According to a later analysis, most CMV-associated TCR beta chains appeared to be HLA-restricted, and the HLA associations seemed to be driven largely by CMV exposure. The earlier analysis of approximately 590 of the donors excluded roughly 17 rarely observed V segments, including chromosome 9 orphons, because counts were too low. Because HLA typing was missing for some donors at each locus, association tests included only the typed subset. A later analysis associated around 16,000 TCR beta sequences with specific HLA alleles at a false discovery rate of 0.05. An association between a missense DCLRE1C variant and V-gene and J-gene trimming of TCR beta chains was found in a later genetic analysis and replicated in an independent cohort. For the cohort, immune exposure information was limited to CMV serostatus. A later analysis reported that several top co-occurrence clusters appeared linked to parvovirus B19, influenza, CMV and Epstein-Barr virus. In a later genetic analysis, fewer N-insertions in productive TCRs were reported among donors in an Asian-associated ancestry cluster than the approximately 710-donor mean. Most TCR sequences were observed very rarely across donors, whereas some public TCRs were present in many individuals. A further reported finding was that TCR beta sequences accurately predicted the HLA-A and HLA-B alleles for most subjects in the first cohort. In a later analysis, HLA-associated TCR beta chains showed more clonal expansion and lower generation probabilities than non-associated chains that were equally common. Correlated functional status among segregating V segments might reflect linkage disequilibrium, but an unknown experimental factor could not be ruled out. The sequencing pipeline was judged likely to have produced a cluster of highly shared sequence variants as a technical artifact.

V lost 0 bases and J lost 3 bases; the stretch between them is 9 bases long. Reading from cysteine to phenylalanine, the CDR3 counts 14 amino acids. CDR3 DNA only is kept here, 42 bases in frame from base 1. CDR1 is given as SGHNT and CDR2 as YYREEE, both from the germline V gene (reference sequence). In regard to this clone: The antigen this receptor binds is unknown. One base away there is no much larger clone; base qualities are not given.

The method was the immunoSEQ multiplex PCR assay. For the multiplex PCR, a mixture combining 60 forward primers for TCR Vbeta segments and 13 reverse primers for TCR Jbeta segments was used. The CDR3 region of rearranged TCR beta genes was amplified from genomic DNA by a multiplex PCR assay. The Illumina HiSeq System was used to sequence the amplified TCR beta libraries as 87-base-pair reads. The published analysis was carried out like this. In a later analysis, some 80 million unique TCR beta chains were counted across the 500 to 850 repertoires, and about 10 million of these chains were shared by at least two donors. Raw reads were error-corrected and collapsed into unique sequences by a nearest-neighbor algorithm in which closely related sequences were merged to remove PCR and sequencing errors. CDR3 sequences were aligned to IMGT reference sequences to assign V, D and J gene segments. For a sequence to be retained, a match of at least six nucleotides to both a V gene segment and a J gene segment was required. Rearrangements were called productive when the CDR3 lacked stop codons and stayed in frame with V and J; all others were non-productive. Following IMGT convention, CDR3 was defined as the stretch from the second conserved V-encoded cysteine to the conserved J-encoded phenylalanine. The earlier analysis of fewer than 700 of the donors excluded sequences that lacked an unambiguous match to a single V gene segment. In an earlier analysis of approximately 590 of the donors, a V segment was called functional when productive rearrangements were above 56.7%, and segregating when the standard deviation between donors exceeded 5%. To diagnose cytomegalovirus status from the catalog of TCR beta chain sequences, a statistical classification framework was built. A later analysis assigned V and J genes by comparing TCR nucleotide sequences with IMGT/GENE-DB human TR gene sequences. The TCRdist pipeline was used in a later analysis to assign CDR3 sequences and most-parsimonious VDJ recombination scenarios. A later analysis defined each TCR beta chain by its CDR3 amino acid sequence plus V-gene family, and excluded reads lacking a unique V-gene family. To address suspected cross-contamination and a sequencing artifact, a later analysis removed 592 highly shared, low-generation-probability nucleotide sequences. In a later analysis, a clonal expansion index was calculated for each public chain from normalized within-repertoire ranks of inferred template counts. In a later analysis, generation probabilities were computed with a VDJ recombination model fitted to out-of-frame rearrangements, and the resulting probabilities were checked against IGoR. In a later analysis, TCR-TCR, TCR-HLA and TCR-CMV co-occurrence was scored with hypergeometric tests, and a repertoire-size bias correction was applied to TCR pairs. In a later analysis, false discovery rates were estimated by permuting HLA or CMV assignments 20 times. A later analysis grouped co-occurring TCRs with DBSCAN, adding TCRdist sequence similarity when clustering within HLA-allele-positive subsets. For co-occurrence clustering, repertoires with fewer than 30,000 or more than 120,000 public chains were excluded, along with five or six repertoires with anomalous nucleotide sharing. TCRdb mirrors the immuneACCESS table, restricted to in-frame sequences. Some clones are absent from its copies; in checked studies, under half trace to an unresolved V gene, and the reason for the others is unknown. V, J and clone size reflect that table, while D and trimming were determined from the DNA. The sample has around 130,000 clones on record, roughly three fifths of them singletons. The ten largest clones add up to around 8.8% of the sample.

The cohort comprised some 730 healthy bone marrow donors. At the time of sampling, every cohort member was nominally healthy, though immune exposures that went unrecorded were likely present. The donor was CMV seropositive and belonged to the group of about 290 seropositive cohort members. Every donor gave a peripheral blood sample, and the peripheral blood mononuclear cells from that sample were used for TCR beta sequencing. The Qiagen DNeasy Blood Extraction Kit was used to extract genomic DNA from the blood cell samples. The clonotype originates from a woman aged 40 to 50 in good health and CMV-seropositive. The chain was built from TRBV5-4 and TRBJ1-1; a weak D assignment points to TRBD1 (6 bases agree). Sequenced sample: PBMCs. The CDR3 here reads CASSLGSGDTEAFF. The DNA sequence follows: TGTGCCAGCAGCTTGGGGTCAGGGGACACTGAAGCTTTCTTT.